The rows below give T cell receptor beta chains drawn from one sample of a study of beta chain features in type 1 diabetes. Here immunoSEQ multiplex PCR was the method, and the copy in TCRdb shows in-frame clones only, minus some. The table shows 350,000 or so clones, with roughly a fifth occurring only once. Specimen: naive CD4+ T cells from blood. The receptor source for this set is a woman younger than 35 in good health. The CDR3 runs from the conserved cysteine through the conserved F or W. The D gene is left open where the match is weak. For some rows the clone size is stated as once, few or many, or as a class when expanded; others skip it.

D gene | clone size | J gene | V gene | CDR3 protein | CDR3 DNA
TRBD1 | few | TRBJ2-6 | TRBV4-1 | CASSRFTTQGIGANVLTF | TGCGCCAGCAGCCGATTCACTACACAGGGGATCGGGGCCAACGTCCTGACTTTC
NA | few | TRBJ2-7 | TRBV5-1 | CASSYSSASYEQYF | TGCGCCAGCAGCTACTCTAGTGCCTCCTACGAGCAGTACTTC
NA | NA | TRBJ1-1 | TRBV11-3 | CASSTRGLRTEAFF | TGTGCCAGCAGCACGCGGGGATTGAGGACTGAAGCTTTCTTT
NA | few | TRBJ2-2 | TRBV7-2 | CASSRTGGPNTGELFF | TGTGCCAGCAGTCGTACTGGGGGCCCGAACACCGGGGAGCTGTTTTTT
TRBD1 | few | TRBJ1-6 | TRBV4-1 | CASSQTRGMFSPLHF | TGCGCCAGCAGCCAGACCAGGGGGATGTTCTCACCCCTCCACTTT
NA | once | TRBJ2-4 | TRBV5-1 | CASSSSGVVNIQYF | TGCGCCAGCAGCTCCTCAGGGGTGGTAAACATTCAGTACTTC
NA | few | TRBJ2-3 | TRBV7-2 | CASSLIASTDTQYF | TGTGCCAGCAGCTTAATAGCTAGCACAGATACGCAGTATTTT
NA | NA | TRBJ2-1 | TRBV18 | CASSPPTGDRSEQFF | TGTGCCAGCTCACCACCTACGGGGGACCGAAGCGAGCAGTTCTTC
NA | NA | TRBJ2-7 | TRBV23-1 | CARGPESSYEQYF | TGCGCCAGAGGTCCGGAGAGCTCCTACGAGCAGTACTTC
NA | few | TRBJ2-3 | TRBV18 | CASSPLPRGTDTQYF | TGTGCCAGCTCACCACTACCCCGGGGCACAGATACGCAGTATTTT
NA | few | TRBJ2-5 | TRBV5-6 | CASSLPVQETQYF | TGTGCCAGCAGCTTGCCAGTCCAAGAGACCCAGTACTTC
TRBD1 | few | TRBJ1-5 | TRBV5-1 | CASRLGTDQPQHF | TGCGCCAGCAGGCTAGGGACAGATCAGCCCCAGCATTTT
TRBD1 | NA | TRBJ2-1 | TRBV7-9 | CASGGQGSYNEQFF | TGTGCCAGCGGGGGACAGGGATCCTACAATGAGCAGTTCTTC
NA | few | TRBJ2-1 | TRBV5-1 | CASSYINNEQFF | TGCGCCAGCAGCTACATTAACAATGAGCAGTTCTTC
NA | NA | TRBJ1-5 | TRBV15 | CATSRDISRGNQPQHF | TGTGCCACCAGCAGAGATATTAGCAGGGGCAATCAGCCCCAGCATTTT
NA | few | TRBJ1-5 | TRBV7-9 | CASSPTVDQPQHF | TGTGCCAGCAGCCCTACCGTTGATCAGCCCCAGCATTTT
TRBD2 | few | TRBJ2-1 | TRBV11-2 | CASSLGGTSGAHNEQFF | TGTGCCAGCAGCTTAGGGGGGACTAGCGGGGCCCACAATGAGCAGTTCTTC
NA | NA | TRBJ1-2 | TRBV4-3 | CASSQVQGRGYTF | TGCGCCAGCAGCCAAGTCCAGGGCAGGGGCTACACCTTC
TRBD1 | NA | TRBJ2-5 | TRBV5-1 | CASSPYVGQGPGETQYF | TGCGCCAGCAGCCCGTATGTGGGACAGGGTCCGGGGGAGACCCAGTACTTC
NA | few | TRBJ2-7 | TRBV2 | CASGPRAYEQYF | TGTGCCAGCGGGCCCAGGGCCTACGAGCAGTACTTC
NA | few | TRBJ1-5 | TRBV5-1 | CASSLDSGRQPQHF | TGCGCCAGCAGCTTGGATTCAGGGCGACAGCCCCAGCATTTT
NA | once | TRBJ1-6 | TRBV5-1 | CASSPGRGEGSPLHF | TGCGCCAGCAGCCCCGGGCGGGGAGAGGGATCACCCCTCCACTTT
TRBD2 | few | TRBJ2-7 | TRBV7-9 | CASSSGLAGAYEQYF | TGTGCCAGCAGCTCCGGACTAGCGGGGGCCTACGAGCAGTACTTC
TRBD2 | few | TRBJ2-1 | TRBV28 | CASLPPGLAMYEQFF | TGTGCCAGTCTACCCCCGGGACTAGCAATGTATGAGCAGTTCTTC
TRBD1 | few | TRBJ1-2 | TRBV5-4 | CASSSKDRAGYGYTF | TGTGCCAGCAGCTCAAAAGACAGGGCAGGGTATGGCTACACCTTC
NA | NA | TRBJ2-6 | TRBV19 | CASRYNSGANVLTF | TGTGCCAGTAGATATAACTCTGGGGCCAACGTCCTGACTTTC
TRBD2 | NA | TRBJ2-7 | TRBV19 | CASSIALRTSGSYEQYF | TGTGCCAGTAGTATAGCCCTTCGCACTAGCGGTTCCTACGAGCAGTACTTC
NA | NA | TRBJ1-1 | TRBV6-6 | CASRQNTEAFF | TGTGCCAGCCGACAGAACACTGAAGCTTTCTTT
TRBD2 | NA | TRBJ2-3 | TRBV7-2 | CASSQGLAPGTDTQYF | TGTGCCAGCAGCCAAGGACTAGCGCCCGGCACAGATACGCAGTATTTT
NA | few | TRBJ1-1 | TRBV7-3 | CASSSGSMNTEAFF | TGTGCCAGCAGCTCCGGGAGCATGAACACTGAAGCTTTCTTT
NA | NA | TRBJ1-5 | TRBV30 | CAWSPGSVQPQHF | TGTGCCTGGAGTCCAGGGTCGGTTCAGCCCCAGCATTTT
NA | few | TRBJ1-3 | TRBV9 | CASSPQRVGNTIYF | TGTGCCAGCAGCCCACAACGGGTTGGAAACACCATATATTTT
NA | few | TRBJ1-5 | TRBV30 | CAWSKLSNQPQHF | TGTGCCTGGAGTAAGCTCAGCAATCAGCCCCAGCATTTT
TRBD2 | NA | TRBJ2-1 | TRBV4-2 | CASSQEASGGYNEQFF | TGTGCCAGCAGCCAAGAGGCGAGCGGGGGTTACAATGAGCAGTTCTTC
NA | few | TRBJ1-2 | TRBV4-1 | CASSHPGVPIYGYTF | TGCGCCAGCAGCCACCCGGGAGTTCCGATCTATGGCTACACCTTC
NA | few | TRBJ2-7 | TRBV7-3 | CASSFLGPRAGEQYF | TGTGCCAGCAGCTTTCTGGGCCCCAGAGCGGGCGAGCAGTACTTC
NA | NA | TRBJ1-2 | TRBV4-1 | CASSRDRLRGYTF | TGCGCCAGCAGCCGCGACAGGCTTCGAGGCTACACCTTC
NA | NA | TRBJ2-2 | TRBV5-1 | CASSLGTLNTGELFF | TGCGCCAGCAGCTTGGGGACACTGAACACCGGGGAGCTGTTTTTT
TRBD2 | NA | TRBJ2-1 | TRBV10-3 | CATVPWDSGGNEQFF | TGTGCCACCGTCCCGTGGGATAGCGGGGGCAATGAGCAGTTCTTC
TRBD1 | few | TRBJ2-5 | TRBV29-1 | CSGGQGDETQYF | TGCAGCGGAGGACAGGGGGACGAGACCCAGTACTTC
TRBD1 | NA | TRBJ2-2 | TRBV4-1 | CASSHLQGAVGELFF | TGCGCCAGCAGCCATTTGCAGGGGGCTGTCGGGGAGCTGTTTTTT
TRBD1 | NA | TRBJ2-6 | TRBV4-1 | CASSHPWDRELPGANVLTF | TGCGCCAGCAGCCACCCCTGGGACAGGGAGTTACCTGGGGCCAACGTCCTGACTTTC
NA | NA | TRBJ1-2 | TRBV5-4 | CASSLNGYGYTF | TGTGCCAGCAGCTTGAACGGGTATGGCTACACCTTC
NA | NA | TRBJ1-1 | TRBV29-1 | CSTQDRPLNTEAFF | TGCAGCACTCAAGACAGGCCCTTGAACACTGAAGCTTTCTTT
NA | few | TRBJ1-1 | TRBV28 | CATINGGSNTEAFF | TGTGCCACCATTAATGGGGGCTCGAACACTGAAGCTTTCTTT
NA | few | TRBJ1-3 | TRBV23-1 | CASSQSTTGSGNTIYF | TGCGCCAGCAGTCAATCGACGACAGGCTCTGGAAACACCATATATTTT
TRBD1 | NA | TRBJ2-1 | TRBV7-2 | CASSPPGTGMNEQFF | TGTGCCAGCAGCCCCCCCGGGACAGGGATGAATGAGCAGTTCTTC